This T cell receptor beta chain was sequenced for a study of cytomegalovirus exposure and HLA in healthy donors. Findings and limits, study-wide: Researchers reported that a few CMV-associated chains were confirmed in vitro as CMV antigen-specific. A link between a missense DCLRE1C variant and TCR beta V- and J-gene trimming emerged from a later analysis.

In the case of this clone: What it binds is not known.

Both 60 Vbeta primers and 13 Jbeta primers went into the PCR. Clones were sequenced by immunoSEQ multiplex PCR, and TCRdb holds only the in-frame ones, with some missing. Of 55,000 to 80,000 clones detected, about 85% appear once; the ten largest clones hold roughly a tenth. The TCR originated in a female donor in good health and CMV-seronegative. Sequencing was done on a sample of PBMCs.

The CDR3 reads CASSERGATDTQYF. Written as DNA, the CDR3 is TGTGCCAGCAGTGAGCGGGGGGCCACAGATACGCAGTATTTT. The V gene is TRBV6-4, the J gene TRBJ2-3; TRBD2 matches at 8 bases. Per germline, CDR1 MRHNA and CDR2 SNTAGT. The CDR3 runs to 14 residues. V lost 3 bases, J lost 2 bases, and 1 base stayed unmatched.